This T cell receptor beta chain was captured in a study of blood T cell repertoires in COVID-19. Germline-derived CDR1 and CDR2 are LNHDA and SQIVND (reference sequence). V was shortened by 3 bases and J by 1 base, with 7 bases between the two germline ends. This CDR3 contains 13 residues. In regard to this clone: Other DNA sequences of this sample code for an identical CDR3.

Profiling relied on immunoSEQ multiplex PCR, and the TCRdb table lists in-frame clones only, not all of them. Of 320,000 or so clones in the sample, about 87% are singletons; the top ten hold around 5%. This TCR was recovered from a man aged 25 to 40 who had recovered from COVID-19. The sequenced sample was PBMCs or T cells enriched from blood (not recorded which). The chain recombines TRBV19 with TRBJ2-7; tentatively, D is TRBD1 (5 bases). Here the CDR3 reads CASSIDSSYEQYF. In DNA form, the CDR3 reads TGTGCCAGTAGTATCGACAGTTCCTACGAGCAGTACTTC.